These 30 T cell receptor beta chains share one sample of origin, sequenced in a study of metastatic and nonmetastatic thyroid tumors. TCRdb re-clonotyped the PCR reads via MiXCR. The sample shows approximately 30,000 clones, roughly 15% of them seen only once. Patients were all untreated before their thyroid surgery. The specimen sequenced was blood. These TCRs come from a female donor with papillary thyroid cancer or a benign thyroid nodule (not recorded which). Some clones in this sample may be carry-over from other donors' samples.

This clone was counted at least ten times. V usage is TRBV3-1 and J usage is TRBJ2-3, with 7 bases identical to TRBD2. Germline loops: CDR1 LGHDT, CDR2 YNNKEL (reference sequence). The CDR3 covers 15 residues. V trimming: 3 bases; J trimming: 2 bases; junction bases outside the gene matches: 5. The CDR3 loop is CASSQWLADTDTQYF. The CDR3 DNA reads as TGTGCCAGCAGCCAGTGGCTAGCGGACACAGATACGCAGTATTTT.

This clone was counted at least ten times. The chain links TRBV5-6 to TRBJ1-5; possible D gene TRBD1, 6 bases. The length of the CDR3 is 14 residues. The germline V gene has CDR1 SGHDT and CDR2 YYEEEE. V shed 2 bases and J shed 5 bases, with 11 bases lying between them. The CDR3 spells CASSFQGTYQPQHF. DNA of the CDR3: TGTGCCAGCAGCTTTCAGGGGACCTATCAGCCCCAGCATTTT.

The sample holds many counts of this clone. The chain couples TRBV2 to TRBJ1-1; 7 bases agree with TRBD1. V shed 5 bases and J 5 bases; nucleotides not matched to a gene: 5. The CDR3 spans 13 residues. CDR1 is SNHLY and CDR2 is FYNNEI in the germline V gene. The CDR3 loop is CASSQGEGTEAFF. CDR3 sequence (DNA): TGTGCCAGCAGTCAGGGGGAGGGTACTGAAGCTTTCTTT.

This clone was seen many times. In nucleotides, the CDR3 is TGTGCCAGCAGTTCAGGGGCGAACACTGAAGCTTTCTTT. It translates to CASSSGANTEAFF. J is TRBJ1-1 and V is TRBV2; tentatively, D is TRBD1 (6 bases). Germline V lookup: CDR1 SNHLY, CDR2 FYNNEI. CDR3 size: 13 residues. V lost 5 bases to trimming and J lost 1 base, with 8 bases between them.

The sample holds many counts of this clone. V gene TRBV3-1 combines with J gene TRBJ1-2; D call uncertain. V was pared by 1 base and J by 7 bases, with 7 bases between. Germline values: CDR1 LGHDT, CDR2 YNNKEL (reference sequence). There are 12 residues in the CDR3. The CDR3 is CASSQGLSGYTF. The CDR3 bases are TGTGCCAGCAGCCAAGGGCTCTCTGGCTACACCTTC.

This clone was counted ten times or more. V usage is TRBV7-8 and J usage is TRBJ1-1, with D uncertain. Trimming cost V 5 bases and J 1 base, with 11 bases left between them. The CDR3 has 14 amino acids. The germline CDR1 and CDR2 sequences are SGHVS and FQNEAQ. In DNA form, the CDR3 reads TGTGCCAGCAGCCCGATGACCACGAACACTGAAGCTTTCTTT. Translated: CASSPMTTNTEAFF.

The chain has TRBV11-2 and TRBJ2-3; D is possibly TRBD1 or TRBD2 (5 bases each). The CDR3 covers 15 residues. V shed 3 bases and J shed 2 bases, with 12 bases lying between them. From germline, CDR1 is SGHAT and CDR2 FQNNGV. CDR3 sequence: CASSLWDDPTDTQYF. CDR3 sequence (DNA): TGTGCCAGCAGCTTGTGGGACGATCCCACAGATACGCAGTATTTT.

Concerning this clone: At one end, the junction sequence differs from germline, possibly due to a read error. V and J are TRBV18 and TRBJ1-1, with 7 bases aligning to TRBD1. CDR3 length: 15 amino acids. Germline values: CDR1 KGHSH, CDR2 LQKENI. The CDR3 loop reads CSSSPTGPQCTEAFF. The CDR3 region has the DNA TGTTCCAGCTCACCGACAGGGCCTCAGTGCACTGAAGCTTTCTTT.

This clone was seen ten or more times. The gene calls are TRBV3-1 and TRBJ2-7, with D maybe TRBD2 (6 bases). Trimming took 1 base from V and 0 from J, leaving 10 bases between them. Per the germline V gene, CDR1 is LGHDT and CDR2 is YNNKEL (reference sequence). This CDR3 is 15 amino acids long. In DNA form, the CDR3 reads TGTGCCAGCAGCCAAGGGGGACTGACCTCCTACGAGCAGTACTTC. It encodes CASSQGGLTSYEQYF.

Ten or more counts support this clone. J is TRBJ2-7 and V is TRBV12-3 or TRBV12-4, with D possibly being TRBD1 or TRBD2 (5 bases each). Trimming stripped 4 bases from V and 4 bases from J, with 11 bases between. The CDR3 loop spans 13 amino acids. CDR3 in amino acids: CASSWGIRYEQYF. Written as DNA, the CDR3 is TGTGCCAGCAGTTGGGGGATTAGGTACGAGCAGTACTTC.

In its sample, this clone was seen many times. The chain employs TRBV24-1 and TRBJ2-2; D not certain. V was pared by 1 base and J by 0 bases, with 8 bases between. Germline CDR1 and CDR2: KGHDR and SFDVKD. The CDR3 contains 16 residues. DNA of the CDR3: TGTGCCACCAGTGATTTTAAGGGCGCGAACACCGGGGAGCTGTTTTTT. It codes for CATSDFKGANTGELFF.

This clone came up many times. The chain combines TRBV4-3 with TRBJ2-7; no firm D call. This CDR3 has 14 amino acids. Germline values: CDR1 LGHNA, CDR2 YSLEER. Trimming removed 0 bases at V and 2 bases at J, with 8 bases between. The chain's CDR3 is CASSQESPPYEQYF. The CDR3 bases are TGCGCCAGCAGCCAAGAAAGCCCTCCCTACGAGCAGTACTTC.

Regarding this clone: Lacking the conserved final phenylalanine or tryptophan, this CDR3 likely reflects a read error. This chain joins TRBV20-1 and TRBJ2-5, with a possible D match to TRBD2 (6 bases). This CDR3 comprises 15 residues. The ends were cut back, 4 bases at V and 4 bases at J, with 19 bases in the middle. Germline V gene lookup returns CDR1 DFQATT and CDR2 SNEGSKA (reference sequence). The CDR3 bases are TGCAGTGCTAATTCCGGGAGATACGAGAGAGAGACCCAGTACCTC. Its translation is CSANSGRYERETQYL.

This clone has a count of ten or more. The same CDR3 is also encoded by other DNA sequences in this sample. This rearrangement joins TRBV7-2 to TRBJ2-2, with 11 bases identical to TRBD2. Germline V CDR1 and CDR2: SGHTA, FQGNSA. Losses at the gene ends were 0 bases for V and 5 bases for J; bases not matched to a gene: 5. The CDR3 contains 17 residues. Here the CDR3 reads CASSLAILAGVTGELFF. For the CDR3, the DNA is TGTGCCAGCAGCTTAGCTATACTAGCGGGGGTAACCGGGGAGCTGTTTTTT.

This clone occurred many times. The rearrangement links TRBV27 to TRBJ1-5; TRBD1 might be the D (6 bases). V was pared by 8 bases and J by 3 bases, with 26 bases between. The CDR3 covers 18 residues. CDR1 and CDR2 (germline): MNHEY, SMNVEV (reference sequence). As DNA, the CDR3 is TGTGCCAGCGGCCCCCGACAGGACGGTAGGGGCTACAATCAGCCCCAGCATTTT. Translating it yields CASGPRQDGRGYNQPQHF.

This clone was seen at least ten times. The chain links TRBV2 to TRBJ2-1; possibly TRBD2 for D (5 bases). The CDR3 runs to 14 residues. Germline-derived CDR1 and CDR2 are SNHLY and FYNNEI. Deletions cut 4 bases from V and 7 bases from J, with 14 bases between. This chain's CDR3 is CASSADLEANEQFF. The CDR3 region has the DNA TGTGCCAGCAGTGCTGACCTGGAGGCGAATGAGCAGTTCTTC.

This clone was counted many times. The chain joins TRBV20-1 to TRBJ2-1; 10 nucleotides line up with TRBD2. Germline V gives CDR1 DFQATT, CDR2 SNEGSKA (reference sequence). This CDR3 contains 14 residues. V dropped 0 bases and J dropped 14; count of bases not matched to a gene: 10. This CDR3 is CSARDRTSGRGEFF. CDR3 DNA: TGCAGTGCTAGAGATAGGACTAGCGGTCGTGGGGAGTTCTTC.

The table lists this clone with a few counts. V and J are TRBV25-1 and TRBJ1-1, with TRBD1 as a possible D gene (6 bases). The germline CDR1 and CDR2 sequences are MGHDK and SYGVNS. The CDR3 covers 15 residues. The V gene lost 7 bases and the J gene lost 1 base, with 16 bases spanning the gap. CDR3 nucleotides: TGTGCCAGCATTGATAACAGGGTGGGGAACACTGAAGCTTTCTTT. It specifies CASIDNRVGNTEAFF. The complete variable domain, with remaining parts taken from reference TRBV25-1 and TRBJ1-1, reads EADIYQTPRYLVIGTGKKITLECSQTMGHDKMYWYQQDPGMELHLIHYSYGVNSTEKGDLSSESTVSRIRTEHFPLTLESARPSHTSQYLCASIDNRVGNTEAFFGQGTRLTVV.

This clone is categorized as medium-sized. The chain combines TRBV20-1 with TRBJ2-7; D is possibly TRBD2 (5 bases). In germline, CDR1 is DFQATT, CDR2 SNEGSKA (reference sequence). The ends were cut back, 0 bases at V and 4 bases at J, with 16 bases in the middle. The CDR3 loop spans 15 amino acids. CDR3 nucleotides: TGCAGTGCTAGAGACGAACTAGTAGGGAATTACGAGCAGTACTTC. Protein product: CSARDELVGNYEQYF.

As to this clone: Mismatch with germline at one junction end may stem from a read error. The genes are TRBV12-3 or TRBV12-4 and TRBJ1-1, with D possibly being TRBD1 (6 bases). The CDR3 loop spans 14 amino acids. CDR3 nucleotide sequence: TGTGCCAGCAGTTTAGAGGGGGGCGCCGTGCGCGCTCTCTTT. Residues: CASSLEGGAVRALF.

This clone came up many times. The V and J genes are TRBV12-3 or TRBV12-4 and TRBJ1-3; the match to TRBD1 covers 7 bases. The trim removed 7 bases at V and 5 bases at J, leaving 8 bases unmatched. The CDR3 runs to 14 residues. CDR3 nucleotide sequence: TGTGCCAGCACCGTGGGACAGAACCGAAACACCATATATTTT. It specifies CASTVGQNRNTIYF.

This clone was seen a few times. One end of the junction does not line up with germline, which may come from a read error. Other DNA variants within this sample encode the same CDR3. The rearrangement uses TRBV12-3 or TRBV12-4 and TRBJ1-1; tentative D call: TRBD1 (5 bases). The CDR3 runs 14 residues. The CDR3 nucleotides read TGTGCCAGCAGTCCCCTAGGGCAGGGTATTGAGGCTTTCTTC. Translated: CASSPLGQGIEAFF.

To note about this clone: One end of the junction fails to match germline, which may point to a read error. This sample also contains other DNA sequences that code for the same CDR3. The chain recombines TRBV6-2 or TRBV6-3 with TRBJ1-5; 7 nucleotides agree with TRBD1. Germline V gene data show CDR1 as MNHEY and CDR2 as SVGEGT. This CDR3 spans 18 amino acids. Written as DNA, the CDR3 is TGTGCCAGTAGTTACCGGAAGGGACAGCGTGGAGGCAATCAGCCCCAGCATTTT. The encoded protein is CASSYRKGQRGGNQPQHF.

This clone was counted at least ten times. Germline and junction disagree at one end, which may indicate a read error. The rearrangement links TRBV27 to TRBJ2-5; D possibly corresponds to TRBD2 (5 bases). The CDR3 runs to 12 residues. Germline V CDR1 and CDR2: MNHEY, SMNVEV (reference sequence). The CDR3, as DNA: TGTGCCAGCGCCCGTCCCGGGCAAGCGGAGAAGTTC. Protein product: CASARPGQAEKF.

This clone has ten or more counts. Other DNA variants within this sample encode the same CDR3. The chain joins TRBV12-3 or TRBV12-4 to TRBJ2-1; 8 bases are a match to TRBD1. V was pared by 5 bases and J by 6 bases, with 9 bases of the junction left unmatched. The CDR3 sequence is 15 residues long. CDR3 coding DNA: TGTGCCAGCAGTAATCGACAGGGGCGGGTCAATGAGCAGTTCTTC. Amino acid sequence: CASSNRQGRVNEQFF.

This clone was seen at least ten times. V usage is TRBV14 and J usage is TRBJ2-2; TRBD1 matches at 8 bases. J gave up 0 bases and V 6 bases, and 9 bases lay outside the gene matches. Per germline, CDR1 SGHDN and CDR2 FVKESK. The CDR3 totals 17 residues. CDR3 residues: CASSRFSDRANTGELFF. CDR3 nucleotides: TGTGCCAGCAGTCGTTTCTCGGACAGGGCGAACACCGGGGAGCTGTTTTTT.

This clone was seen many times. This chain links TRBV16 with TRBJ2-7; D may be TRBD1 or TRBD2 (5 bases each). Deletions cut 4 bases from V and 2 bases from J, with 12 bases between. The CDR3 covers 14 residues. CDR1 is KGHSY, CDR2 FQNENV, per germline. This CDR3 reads CASSRRDPTYEQYF. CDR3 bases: TGTGCCAGCAGCCGCCGGGACCCCACCTACGAGCAGTACTTC.

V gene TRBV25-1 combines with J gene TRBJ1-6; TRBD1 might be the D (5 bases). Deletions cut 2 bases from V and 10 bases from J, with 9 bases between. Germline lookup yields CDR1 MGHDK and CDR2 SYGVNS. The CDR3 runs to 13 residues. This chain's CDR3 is CASSEGGLSPLHF. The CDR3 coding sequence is TGTGCCAGCAGTGAAGGGGGGTTATCACCCCTCCACTTT.

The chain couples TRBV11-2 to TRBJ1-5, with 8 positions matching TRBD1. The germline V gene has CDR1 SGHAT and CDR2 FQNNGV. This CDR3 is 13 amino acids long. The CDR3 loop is CVISLDRGQPQHF. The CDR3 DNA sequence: TGTGTCATCAGCTTAGACAGGGGACAGCCCCAGCATTTT. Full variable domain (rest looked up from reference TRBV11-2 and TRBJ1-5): EAGVAQSPRYKIIEKRQSVAFWCNPISGHATLYWYQQILGQGPKLLIQFQNNGVVDDSQLPKDRFSAERLKGVDSTLKIQPAKLEDSAVYLCVISLDRGQPQHFGDGTRLSIL.

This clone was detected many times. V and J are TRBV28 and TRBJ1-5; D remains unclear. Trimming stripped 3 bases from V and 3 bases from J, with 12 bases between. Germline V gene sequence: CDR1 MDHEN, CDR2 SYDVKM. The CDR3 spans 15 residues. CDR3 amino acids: CASSFGLRNNQPQHF. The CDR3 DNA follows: TGTGCCAGCAGTTTCGGGCTAAGAAACAATCAGCCCCAGCATTTT.